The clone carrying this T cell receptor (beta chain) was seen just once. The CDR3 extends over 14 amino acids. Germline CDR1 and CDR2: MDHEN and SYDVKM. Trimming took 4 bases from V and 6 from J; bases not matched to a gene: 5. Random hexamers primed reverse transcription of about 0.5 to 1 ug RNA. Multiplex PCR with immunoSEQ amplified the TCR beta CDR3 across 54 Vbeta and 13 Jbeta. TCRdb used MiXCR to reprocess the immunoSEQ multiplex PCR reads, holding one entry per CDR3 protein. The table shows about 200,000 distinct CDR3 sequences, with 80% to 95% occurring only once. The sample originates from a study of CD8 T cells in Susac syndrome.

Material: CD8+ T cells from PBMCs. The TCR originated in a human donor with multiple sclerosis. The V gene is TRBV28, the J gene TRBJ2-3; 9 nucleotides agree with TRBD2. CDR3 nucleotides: TGTGCCAGCAGTTCCGGACTAGCGTCGGATACGCAGTATTTT. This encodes CASSSGLASDTQYF.